This paragraph covers one T cell receptor (beta chain) sequence. Its antigen is not known. Some clones are missing from TCRdb's copy, which holds only in-frame ones; the method was immunoSEQ multiplex PCR. The sample yields 140,000 or so clones, about 91% seen once. This entry belongs to a study of T cell responses to AZD1222 COVID-19 vaccine. Overall study results and limits: White British donors predominated, females outnumbered males, and clonal diversity was possibly underestimated. Increases in Spike-specific TCR breadth and depth were seen after two AZD1222 doses.

Here the sequenced sample was peripheral blood, taken on day 0 of AZD1222 vaccination. This receptor was obtained from an adult in good health.

The CDR3 sequence: CATVAGPSYNEQFF. The CDR3 nucleotides are TGTGCCACGGTAGCGGGGCCTTCCTACAATGAGCAGTTCTTC. This chain connects TRBV7-2 to TRBJ2-1; 8 bases line up with TRBD2. The CDR3 extends over 14 amino acids. Germline values: CDR1 SGHTA, CDR2 FQGNSA. V shed 10 bases, J shed 1 base, and the junction held 6 bases outside the gene matches.